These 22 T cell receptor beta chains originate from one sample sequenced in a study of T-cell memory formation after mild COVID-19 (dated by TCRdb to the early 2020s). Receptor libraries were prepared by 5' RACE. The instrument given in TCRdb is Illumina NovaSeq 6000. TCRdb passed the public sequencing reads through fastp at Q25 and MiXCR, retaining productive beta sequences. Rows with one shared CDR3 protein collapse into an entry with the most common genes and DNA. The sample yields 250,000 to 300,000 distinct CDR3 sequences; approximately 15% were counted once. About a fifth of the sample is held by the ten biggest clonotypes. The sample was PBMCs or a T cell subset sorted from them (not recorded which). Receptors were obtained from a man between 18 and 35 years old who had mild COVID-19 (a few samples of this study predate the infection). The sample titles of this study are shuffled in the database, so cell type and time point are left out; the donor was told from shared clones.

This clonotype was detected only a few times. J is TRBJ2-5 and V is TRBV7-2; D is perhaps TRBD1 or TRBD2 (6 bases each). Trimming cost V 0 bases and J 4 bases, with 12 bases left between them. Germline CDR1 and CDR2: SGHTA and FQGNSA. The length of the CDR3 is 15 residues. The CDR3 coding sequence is TGTGCCAGCAGCTTAGCCGTGGGGGGCGCAGAGACCCAGTACTTC. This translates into CASSLAVGGAETQYF.

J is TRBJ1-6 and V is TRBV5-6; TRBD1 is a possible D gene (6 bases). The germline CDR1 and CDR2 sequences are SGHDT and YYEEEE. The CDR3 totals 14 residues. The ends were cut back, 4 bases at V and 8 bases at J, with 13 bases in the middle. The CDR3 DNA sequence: TGTGCCAGCAGCCATTACAACAGGGATTCACCCCTCCACTTT. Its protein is CASSHYNRDSPLHF.

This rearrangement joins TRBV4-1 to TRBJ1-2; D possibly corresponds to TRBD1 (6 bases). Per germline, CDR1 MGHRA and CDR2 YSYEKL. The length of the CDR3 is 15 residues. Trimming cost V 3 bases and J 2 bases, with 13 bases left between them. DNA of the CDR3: TGCGCCAGCAGCCACCATTGGGGGCAGAACTATGGCTACACCTTC. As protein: CASSHHWGQNYGYTF.

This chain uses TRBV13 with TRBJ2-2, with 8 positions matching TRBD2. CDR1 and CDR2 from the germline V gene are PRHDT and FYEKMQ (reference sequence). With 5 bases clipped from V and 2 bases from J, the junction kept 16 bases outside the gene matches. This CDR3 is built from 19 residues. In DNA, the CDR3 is TGTGCCAGCAGCCCGGCCCGGTTTAGCGGGGATATCAACACCGGGGAGCTGTTTTTT. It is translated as CASSPARFSGDINTGELFF.

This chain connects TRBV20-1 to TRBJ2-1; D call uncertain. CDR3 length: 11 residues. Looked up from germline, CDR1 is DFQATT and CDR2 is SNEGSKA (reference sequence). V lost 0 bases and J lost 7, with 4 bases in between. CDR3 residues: CSARDKNEQFF. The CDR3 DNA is TGCAGTGCTAGAGATAAGAATGAGCAGTTCTTC.

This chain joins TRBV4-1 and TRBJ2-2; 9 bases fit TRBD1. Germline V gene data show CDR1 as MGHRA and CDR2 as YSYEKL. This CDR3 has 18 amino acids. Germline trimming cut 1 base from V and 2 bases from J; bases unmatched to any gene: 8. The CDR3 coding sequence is TGCGCCAGCAGCCAAGTGGGACAGGGTTTGGGCAACACCGGGGAGCTGTTTTTT. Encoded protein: CASSQVGQGLGNTGELFF.

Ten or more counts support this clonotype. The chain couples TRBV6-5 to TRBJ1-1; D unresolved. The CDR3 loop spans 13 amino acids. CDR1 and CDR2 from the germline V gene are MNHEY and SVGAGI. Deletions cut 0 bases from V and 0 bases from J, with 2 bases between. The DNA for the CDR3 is TGTGCCAGCAGTTACTCATTGAACACTGAAGCTTTCTTT. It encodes CASSYSLNTEAFF.

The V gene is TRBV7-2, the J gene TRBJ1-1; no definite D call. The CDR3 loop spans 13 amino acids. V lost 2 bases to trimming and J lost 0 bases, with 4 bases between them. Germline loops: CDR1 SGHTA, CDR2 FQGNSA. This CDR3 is CASSLWLNTEAFF. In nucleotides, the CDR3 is TGTGCCAGCAGCTTATGGCTGAACACTGAAGCTTTCTTT.

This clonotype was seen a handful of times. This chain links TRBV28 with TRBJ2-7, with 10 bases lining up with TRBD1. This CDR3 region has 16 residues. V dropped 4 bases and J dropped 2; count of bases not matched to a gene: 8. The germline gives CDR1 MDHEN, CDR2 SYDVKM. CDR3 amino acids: CASSSRQGAGTYEQYV. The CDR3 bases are TGTGCCAGCAGTTCGAGACAGGGGGCTGGGACCTACGAGCAGTACGTC.

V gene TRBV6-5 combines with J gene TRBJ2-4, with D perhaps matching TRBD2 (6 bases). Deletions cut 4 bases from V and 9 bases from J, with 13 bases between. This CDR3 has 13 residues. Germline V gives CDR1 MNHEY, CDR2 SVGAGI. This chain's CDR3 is CASSSTGLFIQYF. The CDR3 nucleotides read TGTGCCAGCAGTTCAACGGGACTCTTCATTCAGTACTTC.

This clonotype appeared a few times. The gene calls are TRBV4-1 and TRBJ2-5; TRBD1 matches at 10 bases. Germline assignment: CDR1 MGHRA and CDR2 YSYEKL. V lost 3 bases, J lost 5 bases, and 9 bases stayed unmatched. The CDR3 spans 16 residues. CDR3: CASSQSDRGFGETQYF. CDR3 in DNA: TGCGCCAGCAGCCAGTCGGACAGGGGGTTCGGGGAGACCCAGTACTTC.

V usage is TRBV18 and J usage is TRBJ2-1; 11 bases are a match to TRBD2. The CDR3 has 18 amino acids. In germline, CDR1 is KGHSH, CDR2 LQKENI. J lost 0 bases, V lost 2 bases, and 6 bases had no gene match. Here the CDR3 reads CASSPRTSGRGSYNEQFF. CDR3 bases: TGTGCCAGCTCACCAAGGACTAGCGGGCGCGGCTCCTACAATGAGCAGTTCTTC.

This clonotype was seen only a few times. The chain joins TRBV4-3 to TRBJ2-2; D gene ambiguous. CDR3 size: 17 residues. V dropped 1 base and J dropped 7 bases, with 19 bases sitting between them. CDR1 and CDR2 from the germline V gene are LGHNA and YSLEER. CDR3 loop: CASSQVSFRAQGGELFF. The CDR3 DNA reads TGCGCCAGCAGCCAAGTCTCCTTCCGGGCCCAAGGCGGGGAGCTGTTTTTT.

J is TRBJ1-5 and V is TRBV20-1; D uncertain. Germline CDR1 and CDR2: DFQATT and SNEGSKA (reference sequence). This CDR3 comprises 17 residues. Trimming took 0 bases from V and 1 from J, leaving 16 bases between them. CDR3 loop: CSARDWGREDSNQPQHF. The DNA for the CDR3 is TGCAGTGCTAGAGATTGGGGAAGAGAGGACAGCAATCAGCCCCAGCATTTT.

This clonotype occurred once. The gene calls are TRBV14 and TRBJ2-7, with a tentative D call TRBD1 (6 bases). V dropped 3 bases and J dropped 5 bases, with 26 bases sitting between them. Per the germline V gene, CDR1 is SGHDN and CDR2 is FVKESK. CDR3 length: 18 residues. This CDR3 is CASSHHSIGTPPLHEQYF. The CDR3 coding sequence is TGTGCCAGCAGCCATCACTCCATCGGGACACCCCCCCTCCACGAGCAGTACTTC.

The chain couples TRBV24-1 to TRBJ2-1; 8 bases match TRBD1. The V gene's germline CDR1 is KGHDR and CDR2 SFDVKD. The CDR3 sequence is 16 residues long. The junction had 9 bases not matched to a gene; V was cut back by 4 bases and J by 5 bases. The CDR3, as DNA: TGTGCCACCAGTGACCCTCGGACAGGGCAAAACAATGAGCAGTTCTTC. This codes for CATSDPRTGQNNEQFF.

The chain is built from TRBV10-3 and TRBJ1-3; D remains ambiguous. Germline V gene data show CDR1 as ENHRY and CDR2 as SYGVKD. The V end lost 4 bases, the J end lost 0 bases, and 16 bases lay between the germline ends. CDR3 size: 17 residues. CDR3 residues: CAISGEGGDSSGNTIYF. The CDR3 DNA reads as TGTGCCATCAGTGGGGAGGGAGGAGACTCCTCTGGAAACACCATATATTTT.

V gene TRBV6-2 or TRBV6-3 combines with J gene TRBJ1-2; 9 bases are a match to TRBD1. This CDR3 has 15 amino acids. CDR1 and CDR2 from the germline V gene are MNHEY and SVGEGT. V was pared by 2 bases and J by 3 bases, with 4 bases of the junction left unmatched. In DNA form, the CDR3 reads TGTGCCAGCAGTTACCCGACAGGGGGAGACTATGGCTACACCTTC. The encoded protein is CASSYPTGGDYGYTF.

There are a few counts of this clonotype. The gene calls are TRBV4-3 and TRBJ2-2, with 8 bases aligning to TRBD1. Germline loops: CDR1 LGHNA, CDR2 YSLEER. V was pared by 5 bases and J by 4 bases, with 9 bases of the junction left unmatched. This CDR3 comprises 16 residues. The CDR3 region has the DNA TGCGCCAGCAGCTGGACAGGGCATGACATCACCGGGGAGCTGTTTTTT. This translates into CASSWTGHDITGELFF.

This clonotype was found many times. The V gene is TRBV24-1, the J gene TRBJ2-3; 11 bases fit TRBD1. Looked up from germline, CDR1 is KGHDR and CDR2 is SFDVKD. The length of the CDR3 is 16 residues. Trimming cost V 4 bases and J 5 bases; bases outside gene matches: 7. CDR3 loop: CATSDPRDRGGDTQYF. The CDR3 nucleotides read TGTGCCACCAGTGACCCTAGGGACAGGGGGGGAGATACGCAGTATTTT.

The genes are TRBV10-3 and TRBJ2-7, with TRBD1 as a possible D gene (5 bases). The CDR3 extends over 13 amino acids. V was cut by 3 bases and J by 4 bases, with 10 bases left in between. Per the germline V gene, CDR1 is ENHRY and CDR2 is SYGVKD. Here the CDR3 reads CAISDPKGYEQYF. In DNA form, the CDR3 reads TGTGCCATCAGTGACCCGAAGGGGTACGAGCAGTACTTC.

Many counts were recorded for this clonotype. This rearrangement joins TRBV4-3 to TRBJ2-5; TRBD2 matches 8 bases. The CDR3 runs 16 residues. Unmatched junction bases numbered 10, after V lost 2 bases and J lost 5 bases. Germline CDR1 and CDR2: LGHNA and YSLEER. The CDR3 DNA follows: TGCGCCAGCAGCCAACGGGGGGGACTTCCTTTGGAGACCCAGTACTTC. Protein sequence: CASSQRGGLPLETQYF.